This T cell receptor (beta chain) derives from a study of T cell clones after liver transplantation (dated by TCRdb to about 2019). Background on the whole study: The samples were obtained from ITN030ST, a randomized trial that attempted immunosuppression withdrawal within 2 years after liver transplantation. Blood samples were collected pre-transplant, then pre-randomization ahead of withdrawal, and finally post-randomization once withdrawal had either been completed or failed. Third party-reactive TCRbeta sequences were also identified from pre-transplant MLRs to serve as an antigen-independent comparator for donor-reactive sequences. Subjects received no induction therapy and standard immunosuppression until randomization at 12-24 months post-transplant. Donor-reactive T cell clones were identified by TCRbeta sequencing after a pre-transplant mixed lymphocyte reaction and then tracked in post-transplant blood. Of the eight recipients, a few were HCV-positive, while the remaining recipients had been transplanted for non-autoimmune, non-viral indications. Tolerance was defined as complete withdrawal of immunosuppression for at least one year without a rise in liver enzymes beyond twice the upper limit of normal. Of the 8 liver transplant recipients making up the studied cohort, 3 were classified as tolerant and 5 as non-tolerant. Here is what the overall study found, with its caveats: Without allograft tissue specimens, donor-reactive T cells may have migrated into the graft rather than being deleted. The conclusions were preliminary, being limited by small, heterogeneous patient numbers and by non-standardized post-transplant time points. Low numbers of available donor cells limited the measurable donor-reactive repertoire in two subjects. After accounting for repertoire turnover, donor-reactive detection was significantly reduced in 7 of 8 subjects for CD4 and 8 of 8 for CD8. A greater decline was seen for donor-reactive sequences than for third party-reactive sequences, suggesting partial antigen-specific deletion unrelated to withdrawal success. A significant post-transplant decrease in circulating donor-reactive CD4 TCRbeta sequences was observed in 5 of 8 subjects, irrespective of tolerance or HCV status.

Using immunoSEQ, frozen genomic DNA was subjected to high-throughput TCRbeta CDR3 sequencing, a process that included PCR amplification, mapping, bias correction and internal controls. The authors' pipeline ran thus. Only productive rearrangements were retained, with each unique TCRbeta sequence defined by its CDR3 nucleotide sequence together with its V and J gene. For classification of a sequence as donor-reactive, at least 5-fold expansion in CFSE-low cells relative to unstimulated pre-transplant cells and a frequency of at least 0.01% were required. Minimum frequency thresholds were set for each subject based on the unstimulated sample with the lowest template count, ensuring at least 90% detection power. Jensen-Shannon divergence between the top 1000 TCRbeta sequences after and before transplant was used to measure repertoire turnover. Changes in detection of donor-reactive sequences were assessed with two-sided Fisher's exact tests. TCRdb obtained this table from immuneACCESS and retained in-frame rearrangements with V and J assigned. These tables miss some clones; where compared with another copy, unresolved V genes account for less than half of the shortfall, and the remainder is unexplained. V, J and clone size are those of that table, while D and trimming were read from the DNA. The sample table records around 100,000 clones; under 90% of these occur just once. In total, the top ten clones hold approximately 3% of the sample.

Thawed unstimulated PBMCs were stained for CD3, CD4 and CD8 and FACS-sorted into CD3+CD4+ and CD3+CD8+ populations. Randomization to immunosuppression withdrawal applied to every one of the 8 studied subjects. The Qiagen DNeasy Blood and Tissue Kit was used for isolation of genomic DNA. In regard to this clone: It has no known antigen specificity. Base qualities are not recorded, but no much larger clone differs from it by a single base.

The receptor was isolated from a human patient who received a liver transplant. Some T cells seen after a transplant may have their origin in the graft donor. The sequenced sample was CD4+ T cells from blood, obtained 47 months after liver transplant.

Here the CDR3 is given as CASSLVTGRGGYTF. The DNA sequence is given as TGTGCCAGCAGCTTGGTGACAGGGAGGGGTGGCTACACCTTC. The rearranged chain carries TRBV5-4 and TRBJ1-2; 7 nucleotides in the junction match TRBD1. CDR1 and CDR2 were assigned from the germline V gene (reference sequence) as SGHNT and YYREEE. The CDR3 has 14 amino acids, counting the end cysteine and phenylalanine. CDR3 DNA only is kept here, 42 bases in frame from base 1. Here V drops 0 bases and J drops 7 bases, and the junction holds 6 bases not matched to any gene.